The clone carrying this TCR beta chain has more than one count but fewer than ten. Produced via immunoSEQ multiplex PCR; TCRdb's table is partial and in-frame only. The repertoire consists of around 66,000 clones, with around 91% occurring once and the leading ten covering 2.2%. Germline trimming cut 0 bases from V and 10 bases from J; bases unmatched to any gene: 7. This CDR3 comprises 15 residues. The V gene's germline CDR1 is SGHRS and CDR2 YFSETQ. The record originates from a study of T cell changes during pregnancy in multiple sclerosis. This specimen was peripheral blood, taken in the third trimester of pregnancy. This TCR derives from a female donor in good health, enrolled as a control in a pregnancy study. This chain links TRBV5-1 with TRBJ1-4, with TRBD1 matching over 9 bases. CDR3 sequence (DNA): TGCGCCAGCAGCTTGGGAGGACAGGGGACGGGAAAACTGTTTTTT. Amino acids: CASSLGGQGTGKLFF.